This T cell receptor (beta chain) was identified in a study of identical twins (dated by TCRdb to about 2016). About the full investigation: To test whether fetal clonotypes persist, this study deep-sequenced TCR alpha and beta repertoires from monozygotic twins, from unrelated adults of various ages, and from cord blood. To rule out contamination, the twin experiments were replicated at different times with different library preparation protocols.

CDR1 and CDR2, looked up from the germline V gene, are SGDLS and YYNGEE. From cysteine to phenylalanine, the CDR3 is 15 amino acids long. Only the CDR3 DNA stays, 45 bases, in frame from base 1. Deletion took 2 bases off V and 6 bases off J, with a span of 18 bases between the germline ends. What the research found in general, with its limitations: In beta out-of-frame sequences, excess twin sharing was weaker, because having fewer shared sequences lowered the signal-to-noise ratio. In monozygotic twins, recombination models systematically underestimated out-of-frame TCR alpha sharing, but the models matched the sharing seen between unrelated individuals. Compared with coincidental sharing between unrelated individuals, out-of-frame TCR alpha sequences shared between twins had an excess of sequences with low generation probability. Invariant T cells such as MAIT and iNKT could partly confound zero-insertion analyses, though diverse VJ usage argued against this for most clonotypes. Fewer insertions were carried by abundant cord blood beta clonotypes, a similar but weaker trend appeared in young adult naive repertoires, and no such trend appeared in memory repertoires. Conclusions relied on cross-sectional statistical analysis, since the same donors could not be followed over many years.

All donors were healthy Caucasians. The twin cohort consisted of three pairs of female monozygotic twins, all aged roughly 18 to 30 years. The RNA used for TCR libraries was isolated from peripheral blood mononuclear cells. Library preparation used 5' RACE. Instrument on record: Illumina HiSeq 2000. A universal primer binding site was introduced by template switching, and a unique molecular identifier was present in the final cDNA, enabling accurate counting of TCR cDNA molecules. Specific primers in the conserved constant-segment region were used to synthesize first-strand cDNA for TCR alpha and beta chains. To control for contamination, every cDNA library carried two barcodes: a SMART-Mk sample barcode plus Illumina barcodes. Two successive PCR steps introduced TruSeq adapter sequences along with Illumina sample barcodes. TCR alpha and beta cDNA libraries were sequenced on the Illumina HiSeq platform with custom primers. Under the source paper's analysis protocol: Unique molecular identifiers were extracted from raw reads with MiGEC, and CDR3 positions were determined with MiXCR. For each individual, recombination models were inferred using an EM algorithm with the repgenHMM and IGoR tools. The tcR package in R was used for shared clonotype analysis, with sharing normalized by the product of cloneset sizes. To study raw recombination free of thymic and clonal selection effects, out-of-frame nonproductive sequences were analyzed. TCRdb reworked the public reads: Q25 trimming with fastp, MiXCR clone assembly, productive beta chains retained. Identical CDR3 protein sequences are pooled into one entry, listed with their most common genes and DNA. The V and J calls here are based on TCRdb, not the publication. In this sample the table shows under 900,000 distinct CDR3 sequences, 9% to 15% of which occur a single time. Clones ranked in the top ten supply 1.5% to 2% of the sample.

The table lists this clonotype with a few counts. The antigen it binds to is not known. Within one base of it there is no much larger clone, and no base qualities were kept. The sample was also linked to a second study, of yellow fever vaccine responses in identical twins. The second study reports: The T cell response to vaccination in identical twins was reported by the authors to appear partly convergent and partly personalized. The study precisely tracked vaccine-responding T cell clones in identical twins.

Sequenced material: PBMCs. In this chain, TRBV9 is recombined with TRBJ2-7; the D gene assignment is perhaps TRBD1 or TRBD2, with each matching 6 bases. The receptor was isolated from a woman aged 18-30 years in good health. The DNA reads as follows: TGTGCCAGCAGCGTTGGGACAACCGCCGGGGGCGAGCAGTACTTC. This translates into CASSVGTTAGGEQYF. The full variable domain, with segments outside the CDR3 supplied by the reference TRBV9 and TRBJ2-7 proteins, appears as DSGVTQTPKHLITATGQRVTLRCSPRSGDLSVYWYQQSLDQGLQFLIQYYNGEERAKGNILERFSAQQFPDLHSELNLSSLELGDSALYFCASSVGTTAGGEQYFGPGTRLTVT.